The following is a TCR beta chain sequence with its context. These data are taken from a study of blood T cell repertoires in COVID-19. Turning to the study itself: The United States, Italy and Spain were the sources of the acute and convalescent COVID-19 samples.

Measured with immunoSEQ multiplex PCR; TCRdb has only the in-frame clones, and not every one. The sample yields approximately 400,000 clones, 88% seen once. The TCR originated in a woman between 18 and 30 years old who had recovered from COVID-19. Sequenced: PBMCs or T cells enriched from blood (not recorded which).

CDR3 sequence reads: CASSLEAGVGGYTF. The CDR3 DNA reads TGTGCCAGCAGCTTAGAAGCGGGGGTTGGGGGCTACACCTTC. The chain employs TRBV7-6 and TRBJ1-2; TRBD1 is a possible D gene (5 bases). This CDR3 has 14 residues. V lost 1 base and J lost 8, with 14 bases in between. The V gene's germline CDR1 is SGHVS and CDR2 FNYEAQ.